Presented here are 14 T cell receptor beta chains from one specimen sequenced in a study of early T cells in non-severe SARS-CoV-2 infection. Using its own MiXCR run on the 5' RACE reads, TCRdb lists one record per CDR3 protein. The top ten hold 0.7% to 0.9% of the sample, which has around 27,000 distinct CDR3 sequences, about 2.9% seen once. The sequenced sample consisted of whole blood. These TCRs come from an adult who was a healthcare worker with PCR-confirmed SARS-CoV-2 infection or an uninfected control (not recorded which).

The chain recombines TRBV12-3 or TRBV12-4 with TRBJ1-1; 7 nucleotides line up with TRBD1. The CDR3 totals 14 residues. V was pared by 5 bases and J by 2 bases, with 5 bases of the junction left unmatched. As DNA, the CDR3 is TGTGCCAGCAGTCGACAGGGTGGTAACACTGAAGCTTTCTTT. Translated: CASSRQGGNTEAFF.

This clonotype was seen more than once but under ten times. The chain carries TRBV13 and TRBJ2-5; 11 bases match TRBD1. This CDR3 has 15 residues. Trimming at V came to 5 bases and at J to 1 base, leaving 3 bases not matched to a gene. Germline V gene lookup returns CDR1 PRHDT and CDR2 FYEKMQ (reference sequence). The CDR3 coding sequence is TGTGCCAGCAGCCTCGGACAGGGGGCCCAAGAGACCCAGTACTTC. Protein product: CASSLGQGAQETQYF. Full variable domain (remainder filled in from reference TRBV13 and TRBJ2-5): AAGVIQSPRHLIKEKRETATLKCYPIPRHDTVYWYQQGPGQDPQFLISFYEKMQSDKGSIPDRFSAQQFSDYHSELNMSSLELGDSALYFCASSLGQGAQETQYFGPGTRLLVL.

This clonotype was observed many times. The chain couples TRBV10-1 to TRBJ2-5; 7 nucleotides align to TRBD1. The trim removed 5 bases at V and 5 bases at J, leaving 11 bases unmatched. Germline CDR1 and CDR2: WNHNN and SYGVQD (reference sequence). This CDR3 comprises 15 residues. The DNA for the CDR3 is TGCGCCAGCAGTCCTAGACAGGGTCCGGGGGAGACCCAGTACTTC. It codes for CASSPRQGPGETQYF.

This clonotype occurred a few times. V is TRBV7-2 and J is TRBJ2-4; tentative D call: TRBD2 (5 bases). This CDR3 region has 15 residues. Germline values: CDR1 SGHTA, CDR2 FQGNSA. V was trimmed by 5 bases and J by 3 bases, leaving 14 bases between them. The chain's CDR3 is CASSQSLAIKNIQYF. For the CDR3, the DNA is TGTGCCAGCAGCCAATCGCTAGCCATCAAAAACATTCAGTACTTC.

In its sample, this clonotype was seen many times. The V call is TRBV6-5, the J call TRBJ1-4; D unresolved. V gave up 7 bases and J gave up 7 bases, with 13 bases separating them. Germline V lookup: CDR1 MNHEY, CDR2 SVGAGI. The CDR3 extends over 13 amino acids. The CDR3 DNA reads TGTGCCAGCACCTACTCTAGGAGTGAAAAACTGTTTTTT. It specifies CASTYSRSEKLFF.

By proportion, this clonotype is medium-sized (0.01 to 0.1%). The rearrangement joins TRBV20-1 to TRBJ2-1; TRBD1 aligns across 10 bases. This CDR3 has 15 amino acids. Germline trimming cut 6 bases from V and 8 bases from J; bases unmatched to any gene: 13. CDR1 DFQATT and CDR2 SNEGSKA come from the germline V gene (reference sequence). CDR3 DNA: TGCAGTGCACTACATCCCGGGACAGGGGTTGATGAGCAGTTCTTC. Residues: CSALHPGTGVDEQFF.

V usage is TRBV5-1 and J usage is TRBJ2-1, with D unclear. The CDR3 contains 13 residues. Trimming pared 3 bases from V and 0 bases from J, leaving 4 bases between. CDR1 is SGHRS and CDR2 is YFSETQ in the germline V gene. The CDR3 loop is CASSSTSYNEQFF. The CDR3, as DNA: TGCGCCAGCAGCTCCACCTCCTACAATGAGCAGTTCTTC.

This clonotype was found many times. The CDR3 spells CASSQARIGGPVGYTF. The CDR3 DNA follows: TGCGCCAGCAGCCAAGCGCGAATTGGGGGGCCGGTCGGCTACACCTTC. The chain combines TRBV4-1 with TRBJ1-2; maybe TRBD1 (6 bases). Germline V lookup: CDR1 MGHRA, CDR2 YSYEKL. This CDR3 spans 16 amino acids. V lost 1 base and J lost 8, with 20 bases in between.

This clonotype was seen at least ten times. The CDR3 DNA sequence: TGTGCCAGCAGCCTCTGGGGACCGTCCTTCCCCTACGAGCAGTACGTC. Protein product: CASSLWGPSFPYEQYV. The V call is TRBV5-6, the J call TRBJ2-7; D possibly matches TRBD1 or TRBD2 (5 bases each). This CDR3 spans 16 amino acids. Germline V gene sequence: CDR1 SGHDT, CDR2 YYEEEE. Trimming stripped 4 bases from V and 2 bases from J, with 19 bases between.

Sample share makes this clonotype medium-sized. This rearrangement joins TRBV7-8 to TRBJ2-3; 9 bases line up with TRBD1. Trimming took 5 bases from V and 7 from J; bases not matched to a gene: 7. The CDR3 runs 14 residues. CDR1 is SGHVS, CDR2 FQNEAQ, per germline. The DNA for the CDR3 is TGTGCCAGCAGCCAGGGACAGGGAATTTATACGCAGTATTTT. Its translation: CASSQGQGIYTQYF.

There are many counts of this clonotype. The J gene is TRBJ1-2, the V gene TRBV30; 7 nucleotides match TRBD1. The junction had 5 bases not matched to a gene; V was cut back by 1 base and J by 6 bases. This CDR3 spans 13 amino acids. The germline gives CDR1 GTSNPN, CDR2 SVGIG (reference sequence). The CDR3 DNA follows: TGTGCCTGGAGTGCCGTCAGGGGGAATGGCTACACCTTC. Residues: CAWSAVRGNGYTF.

In its sample, this clonotype was seen many times. The chain combines TRBV7-8 with TRBJ2-3, with unresolved D. Germline CDR1 reads SGHVS; CDR2 reads FQNEAQ. CDR3 length: 12 amino acids. With 3 bases removed from V and 8 bases from J, the gap between germline ends came to 9 bases. The CDR3 here is CASSLALRTQYF. CDR3 sequence (DNA): TGTGCCAGCAGCTTGGCCCTCCGTACGCAGTATTTT.

This clonotype was counted at least ten times. This chain connects TRBV6-4 to TRBJ2-2; D is ambiguous. The CDR3 length is 14 residues. Germline V gene data show CDR1 as MRHNA and CDR2 as SNTAGT. V was shortened by 5 bases and J by 0 bases, with 7 bases between the two germline ends. The CDR3 spells CASSPVPNTGELFF. CDR3 nucleotide sequence: TGTGCCAGCAGTCCCGTCCCGAACACCGGGGAGCTGTTTTTT.

On this clonotype itself: This may come from a read error, since a much larger clone is one base off. The DNA for the CDR3 is TGTACCGGCGAAGAGACCCAGTACTTC. Amino acids: CTGEETQYF. V is TRBV6-1 and J is TRBJ2-5; D gene ambiguous. This CDR3 spans 9 amino acids. CDR1 and CDR2 (germline): MNHNS, SASEGT.